This is a list of T cell receptor beta chains from one sample in a study of blood T cell repertoires in COVID-19. Assay: immunoSEQ multiplex PCR; the TCRdb copy retains only in-frame clones and omits some. The data show a few hundred thousand clones, about nine tenths seen once. Sequencing used peripheral blood. The receptors stem from a woman aged 40 to 50 who had recovered from COVID-19. CDR3s include the opening cysteine and the closing phenylalanine or tryptophan. D genes are given only for firm matches. Some rows mark clone size as missing; the rest say once, few, many or name a class of expanded clone.

v_call	d_call	clone_size	j_call	cdr3_nt	cdr3_aa
TRBV14	-	-	TRBJ1-1	TGTGCCAGCAGCCAAGTGACGGAGAAGGCTTTCTTT	CASSQVTEKAFF
TRBV27	TRBD1	-	TRBJ2-3	TGTGCCAGCAGTTATCCCGGGACAGGGCAATATACGCAGTATTTT	CASSYPGTGQYTQYF
TRBV27	-	many	TRBJ2-3	TGTGCCACCGCCCCGTTTGCGGGCTCCACAGATACGCAGTATTTT	CATAPFAGSTDTQYF
TRBV9	-	-	TRBJ2-5	TGTGCCAGCAGCTCAACGGGAGAGACCCAGTACTTC	CASSSTGETQYF
TRBV7-9	TRBD1	once	TRBJ1-1	TGTGCCAGCAGCTCCCTGTGGACAGGGATCATGAACACTGAAGCTTTCTTT	CASSSLWTGIMNTEAFF
TRBV19	TRBD1	-	TRBJ2-1	TGTGCCAGTACCACGAGGGGGCTGGGGCTAACGGGGCACAATGAGCAGTTCTTC	CASTTRGLGLTGHNEQFF
TRBV7-2	-	-	TRBJ2-7	TGTGCCAGCAGCTTAGCTTCCAGTTTGACCTACGAGCAGTACTTC	CASSLASSLTYEQYF
TRBV2	-	-	TRBJ1-5	TGTGCCAGCAGTGAGAGCGGTGGAATCATGCCCCAGCATTTT	CASSESGGIMPQHF
TRBV15	TRBD2	-	TRBJ2-3	TGTGCCACCAGCAGAGAGCTGGCCCTAGCGGGAGGGTCAGATACGCAGTATTTT	CATSRELALAGGSDTQYF
TRBV9	TRBD2	-	TRBJ2-7	TGTGCCAGCAGCATGGGGGTACTAGCGGAAAGCTCCTACGAGCAGTACTTC	CASSMGVLAESSYEQYF
TRBV5-6	-	once	TRBJ2-5	TGTGCCAGCAGCGGAGACAGAGAGACCCAGTACTTC	CASSGDRETQYF
TRBV30	-	few	TRBJ1-3	TGTGCCTGGAGTGTACTTCGGGGAAACACCATATATTTT	CAWSVLRGNTIYF
TRBV27	-	-	TRBJ1-4	TGTGCCAGCACGGCGGGGGGGACTAATGAAAAACTGTTTTTT	CASTAGGTNEKLFF
TRBV10-1	TRBD1	-	TRBJ2-2	TGCGCCAGCAGTGCGACCGGGACAGGGGACACCGGGGAGCTGTTTTTT	CASSATGTGDTGELFF
TRBV5-1	TRBD2	-	TRBJ2-3	TGCGCCAGCAGCTTGAAACTAGCGGGAACCACAGATACGCAGTATTTT	CASSLKLAGTTDTQYF
TRBV5-1	-	-	TRBJ1-1	TGCGCCAGCAGCTTTGACAATTCCCCTGAAGCTTTCTTT	CASSFDNSPEAFF
TRBV19	TRBD1	-	TRBJ1-1	TGTGCCAGTAGTAAAACAGGGGCCACTGAAGCTTTCTTT	CASSKTGATEAFF
TRBV6-6	-	-	TRBJ2-1	TGTGCCAGCAGTTACCACGGACTCACCTACAATGAGCAGTTCTTC	CASSYHGLTYNEQFF
TRBV27	TRBD1	-	TRBJ1-1	TGTGCCAGCAGTTACAGGGGGGAGGGTGAAGCTTTCTTT	CASSYRGEGEAFF
TRBV5-8	-	-	TRBJ2-7	TGTGCCAGCAGGGAGGGTGTCCGGGGCTACGAGCAGTACTTC	CASREGVRGYEQYF
TRBV7-3	TRBD1	-	TRBJ2-7	TGTGCCAGCAGCTCACGACAGGGGGGCGAGCAGTACTTC	CASSSRQGGEQYF
TRBV9	TRBD1	-	TRBJ1-4	TGTGCCAGCAGCCTCCGACAGGGCGGGGATGAAAAACTGTTTTTT	CASSLRQGGDEKLFF
TRBV11-3	TRBD1	-	TRBJ1-2	TGTGCCAGCAGCCGGGACAGGGATGACTATGGCTACACCTTC	CASSRDRDDYGYTF
TRBV13	-	-	TRBJ2-2	TGTGCCAGCAGCTTAGAGATAGAAAACACCGGGGAGCTGTTTTTT	CASSLEIENTGELFF
TRBV6-5	-	-	TRBJ2-3	TGTGCCAGCACGAGGGAACTTAGCACAGATACGCAGTATTTT	CASTRELSTDTQYF
TRBV4-1	-	-	TRBJ2-2	TGCGCCAGCAGCCAGGTGGGGGCCGGCGGGGAGCTGTTTTTT	CASSQVGAGGELFF
TRBV23-1	-	-	TRBJ1-4	TGCGCCAGCAACCACCGCCGGGACAAGCCAACTAATGAAAAACTGTTTTTT	CASNHRRDKPTNEKLFF
TRBV27	TRBD2	-	TRBJ2-1	TGTGCCAGCAGCGTACGGGAGGGAAGGTCCAATGAGCAGTTCTTC	CASSVREGRSNEQFF
TRBV9	-	few	TRBJ2-7	TGTGCCAGCAGCGTAGAAGCTAGCGCCTGGGAGCAGTACTTC	CASSVEASAWEQYF
TRBV19	-	-	TRBJ1-4	TGTGCCAGTAGTACCTACTCCGAGGATGAAAAACTGTTTTTT	CASSTYSEDEKLFF
TRBV19	-	-	TRBJ1-5	TGTGCCAGTAGTATTAATGCGGGCGGCGGCAATCAGCCCCAGCATTTT	CASSINAGGGNQPQHF
TRBV5-1	-	-	TRBJ2-5	TGCGCCAGCAAGGGGAACCGGCGGTCTTTTCAAGAGACCCAGTACTTC	CASKGNRRSFQETQYF
TRBV5-1	-	-	TRBJ2-3	TGCGCCAGCAGCTTGGTTCCCCCGGACACTGGCACAGATACGCAGTATTTT	CASSLVPPDTGTDTQYF
TRBV5-4	TRBD2	-	TRBJ2-7	TGTGCCAGCAGCTTAGTAGCGGGAGGGCCCCAATTGGTCGAGCAGTACTTC	CASSLVAGGPQLVEQYF
TRBV7-6	TRBD2	-	TRBJ2-1	TGTGCCAGCAGCTTAGCGGGCGGGAGGGTGTACAATGAGCAGTTCTTC	CASSLAGGRVYNEQFF
TRBV6-5	TRBD1	-	TRBJ1-4	TGTGCCAGCGGCGAACAGGGGAATGAAAAACTGTTTTTT	CASGEQGNEKLFF
TRBV9	TRBD1	-	TRBJ2-7	TGTGCCAGCAGCGCTACAGGGGCCAGCTACGAGCAGTACTTC	CASSATGASYEQYF
TRBV6-1	TRBD2	-	TRBJ2-1	TGTGCCAGCAGTGAAGGTCCGGGACTAGCGTTGAGCTCCTACAATGAGCAGTTCTTC	CASSEGPGLALSSYNEQFF
TRBV10-3	-	-	TRBJ2-1	TGTGCCATCAATGGCGGCTCCTACAATGAGCAGTTCTTC	CAINGGSYNEQFF
TRBV12-3/TRBV12-4	TRBD1	-	TRBJ2-5	TGTGCCAGCGTTGCAGGGGGCCAAGAGACCCAGTACTTC	CASVAGGQETQYF
TRBV15	-	-	TRBJ1-4	TGTGCCACCAGCAGAGATGGCCCAGGGGTCCGTGAAAAACTGTTTTTT	CATSRDGPGVREKLFF
TRBV10-3	-	-	TRBJ2-2	TGTGCCATCAGTTCAACAGGGCAAAAGAACACCGGGGAGCTGTTTTTT	CAISSTGQKNTGELFF
TRBV15	TRBD1	-	TRBJ1-5	TGTGCCACCAGCAGAGACCCAGGGGGGAATCAGCCCCAGCATTTT	CATSRDPGGNQPQHF
TRBV30	TRBD2	-	TRBJ2-3	TGTGCCTGGAGTGCCGGACTAGCGGGCACAGATACGCAGTATTTT	CAWSAGLAGTDTQYF
TRBV11-2	TRBD2	-	TRBJ2-2	TGTGCCAGCAGCTTCCCGACTAGCGGGAGGGACAGAACCGGGGAGCTGTTTTTT	CASSFPTSGRDRTGELFF
TRBV18	TRBD1	-	TRBJ1-6	TGTGCCAGCTCGTCCGGACAGGGCCCTTCACCCCTCCACTTT	CASSSGQGPSPLHF
TRBV3-1/TRBV3-2	TRBD1	-	TRBJ1-4	TGTGCCAGCAGCCAGACGGGACAGTTAAATGAAAAACTGTTTTTT	CASSQTGQLNEKLFF
TRBV4-2	-	-	TRBJ2-5	TGTGCCAGCAGCCAAGATGGGTTAGCTAGGGAGACCCAGTACTTC	CASSQDGLARETQYF
TRBV9	-	-	TRBJ1-5	TGTGCCAGCAGCGGTGGAGGTAGCAATCAGCCCCAGCATTTT	CASSGGGSNQPQHF
TRBV3-1/TRBV3-2	TRBD2	-	TRBJ2-5	TGTGCCAGCAGCCTCGGGACTAGCGGGAGGAGCGAGACCCAGTACTTC	CASSLGTSGRSETQYF
TRBV27	-	-	TRBJ2-7	TGTGCCAGCAGCGGCGGCGCGGGAACCTACGAGCAGTACTTC	CASSGGAGTYEQYF
TRBV5-1	-	-	TRBJ1-4	TGCGCCAGCAGCCTTCGGACGGGAGCTTTGGAAAAACTGTTTTTT	CASSLRTGALEKLFF
TRBV29-1	-	-	TRBJ1-1	TGCAGCGTCCGGGGGAACACTGAAGCTTTCTTT	CSVRGNTEAFF
TRBV12-3/TRBV12-4	-	once	TRBJ1-5	TGTGCCAGCAGGCCTCCGGGGATGCCCCAGCATTTT	CASRPPGMPQHF
TRBV5-1	-	-	TRBJ2-1	TGCGCCAGCAGCTTGGCGGGAGTTCGGAACAATGAGCAGTTCTTC	CASSLAGVRNNEQFF
TRBV19	-	-	TRBJ1-2	TGTGCCAGTAGTATAGGCTCGGCGGGACCCTATGGCTACACCTTC	CASSIGSAGPYGYTF
TRBV5-1	TRBD1	-	TRBJ2-7	TGCGCCAGCAGCTGGGGACAGGGGGCCTACGAGCAGTACTTC	CASSWGQGAYEQYF
TRBV24-1	-	-	TRBJ2-4	TGTGCCACCAGTGATTTGCGGCAAGACTTAGCCAAAAACATTCAGTACTTC	CATSDLRQDLAKNIQYF